This T cell receptor (beta chain) was sequenced for a study of T cell responses to AZD1222 COVID-19 vaccine. Across the study: Pooling of second doses given at about 4 or about 12 weeks was done. Study-wide points: Vaccine-associated CD4 TCRs ranged over spike, dominating at 160-218 and 743-854. Repertoire samples came only from after the peak T cell response. Reports indicate that nearly half of spike-specific TCRs are directed at unmutated variant regions.

Sequencing used immunoSEQ multiplex PCR; TCRdb keeps in-frame clones, though not all of them. The sample consists of fewer than 150,000 clones, about 91% of them appearing once. The CDR3 contains 18 residues. Trimming took off 6 bases at V and 4 bases at J, with 24 bases between the two ends. From germline, CDR1 is SNHLY and CDR2 FYNNEI. This clone was seen more than once but under ten times. Its specificity is unknown. Sequencing was performed on peripheral blood, taken on day 0 of AZD1222 vaccination. This TCR derives from an adult in good health. V is TRBV2 and J is TRBJ1-4; D might be TRBD1 (5 bases). Written as DNA, the CDR3 is TGTGCCAGCAGCGCATCCGGGGTCTCCGGGACGAATAATGAAAAACTGTTTTTT. Protein product: CASSASGVSGTNNEKLFF.